This record covers a single TCR beta chain. Here immunoSEQ multiplex PCR was the method, and the copy in TCRdb shows in-frame clones only, minus some. The sample holds more than 95,000 clones, about nine tenths seen once. The data are from a study of blood T cell repertoires in COVID-19. Study summary: The samples span acute and convalescent COVID-19 from the United States, Italy and Spain. Nucleic acid was either cDNA or gDNA, and it came from T cells, B-cell-depleted T cells, or PBMCs.

The TCR originated in a man in his fifties or sixties with acute or convalescent COVID-19. The sequenced material came from peripheral blood.

CDR3 sequence (DNA): TGTGCCAGCAGCTTCGCGGGCACCTATAATTCACCCCTCCACTTT. It is translated as CASSFAGTYNSPLHF. The chain is built from TRBV5-4 and TRBJ1-6; D unresolved. CDR1 SGHNT and CDR2 YYREEE come from the germline V gene (reference sequence). CDR3 size: 15 residues. Trimming removed 2 bases at V and 2 bases at J, with 8 bases between.